Presented here are 30 T cell receptor beta chains from one specimen sequenced in a study of cytomegalovirus exposure and HLA in healthy donors. The PCR employed 60 Vbeta primers together with 13 Jbeta primers. Profiled with immunoSEQ multiplex PCR; TCRdb holds only in-frame clones, not every one. The data contain under 150,000 clones, about 80% of them singletons. Sequenced: PBMCs. Every receptor here comes from a woman aged 25 to 39 in good health and CMV-seronegative.

The gene calls are TRBV29-1 and TRBJ1-1, with TRBD1 as a possible D gene (6 bases). V was shortened by 6 bases and J by 1 base, with 18 bases between the two germline ends. The CDR3 covers 15 residues. Germline V CDR1 and CDR2: SQVTM, ANQGSEA. The CDR3 bases are TGCAGCGTCCCAGGGGCAGGGGCGGGGAACACTGAAGCTTTCTTT. Residues: CSVPGAGAGNTEAFF.

This clone turned up a few times. This chain uses TRBV7-9 with TRBJ2-7; D is possibly TRBD1 (6 bases). Trimming cost V 5 bases and J 3 bases, with 14 bases left between them. The CDR3 has 14 residues. CDR1 is SEHNR, CDR2 FQNEAQ, per germline (reference sequence). The CDR3 DNA sequence: TGTGCCAGCAGCCGCCCGGGACAATTCTACGAGCAGTACTTC. The encoded protein is CASSRPGQFYEQYF.

The chain has TRBV11-2 and TRBJ2-7, with a weak D call TRBD2 (6 bases). The germline V and J ends were trimmed by 5 bases and 7 bases, with 18 bases remaining between them. Germline V gives CDR1 SGHAT, CDR2 FQNNGV. This CDR3 has 14 amino acids. This CDR3 reads CASSASLALEEQYF. The CDR3 nucleotides are TGTGCCAGCAGCGCGTCACTAGCCTTAGAAGAGCAGTACTTC.

The chain carries TRBV5-1 and TRBJ2-1; possibly TRBD1 for D (5 bases). Germline V lookup: CDR1 SGHRS, CDR2 YFSETQ. The CDR3 is 15 amino acids. Trimming pared 4 bases from V and 1 base from J, leaving 12 bases between. The CDR3 DNA is TGCGCCAGCAGCCCGACAGCTAGGTCCTACAATGAGCAGTTCTTC. It yields the protein CASSPTARSYNEQFF.

The chain uses TRBV6-4 and TRBJ1-6; 12 nucleotides align to TRBD1. CDR1 and CDR2 (germline): MRHNA, SNTAGT. V shed 8 bases, J shed 10 bases, and the junction held 6 bases outside the gene matches. The CDR3 runs to 14 residues. The CDR3 nucleotides are TGTGCCAGCGGAACCGGGACAGGGGGCTCACCCCTCCACTTT. This translates into CASGTGTGGSPLHF.

Details on this clone: Other DNA sequences from this sample encode an identical CDR3 as well. The chain links TRBV12-5 to TRBJ2-2; 8 bases fit TRBD2. The V gene end was trimmed by 6 bases and the J gene end by 1 base; junction bases not matched to a gene: 7. This CDR3 spans 16 amino acids. CDR1 is LGHNT and CDR2 is FRNRAP in the germline V gene. The chain's CDR3 is CASGFRRGVNTGELFF. The CDR3 bases are TGTGCTAGTGGCTTCAGGCGGGGGGTGAACACCGGGGAGCTGTTTTTT.

The chain links TRBV5-4 to TRBJ2-1; 8 nucleotides line up with TRBD1. CDR1 SGHNT and CDR2 YYREEE come from the germline V gene (reference sequence). Trimming cost V 4 bases and J 7 bases; bases outside gene matches: 4. The CDR3 is 13 residues long. As DNA, the CDR3 is TGTGCCAGCAGCACCAGACAGGGGAATGAGCAGTTCTTC. It specifies CASSTRQGNEQFF.

The sample holds one count of this clone. The V and J genes are TRBV28 and TRBJ1-5; 9 bases are shared with TRBD1. This CDR3 contains 14 residues. V was pared by 6 bases and J by 5 bases, with 5 bases of the junction left unmatched. Germline V lookup: CDR1 MDHEN, CDR2 SYDVKM. The CDR3 DNA reads TGTGCCAGCAGAGACGGACAGGGGCATCAGCCCCAGCATTTT. Amino acids: CASRDGQGHQPQHF.

The CDR3 nucleotides are TGTGCCATCAGTGAGTCGGGAGATAATGAAAAACTGTTTTTT. Its protein is CAISESGDNEKLFF. The chain couples TRBV10-3 to TRBJ1-4; D is ambiguous. The V end was cut by 0 bases, the J end by 4 bases, with 6 bases between. CDR1 and CDR2 (germline): ENHRY, SYGVKD. This CDR3 spans 14 amino acids.

The gene calls are TRBV6-4 and TRBJ2-3; TRBD2 matches at 10 bases. In germline, CDR1 is MRHNA, CDR2 SNTAGT. The CDR3 extends over 15 amino acids. V was pared by 2 bases and J by 7 bases, with 6 bases of the junction left unmatched. This CDR3 reads CASSDAAGGPNTQYF. As DNA, the CDR3 is TGTGCCAGCAGTGACGCAGCGGGGGGGCCGAATACGCAGTATTTT.

This chain uses TRBV9 with TRBJ1-2; TRBD1 might be the D (5 bases). Deletions cut 0 bases from V and 4 bases from J, with 25 bases between. The CDR3 runs 19 residues. Germline CDR1 SGDLS, CDR2 YYNGEE. CDR3 sequence reads: CASSVATRQGGIGAYGYTF. The CDR3 bases are TGTGCCAGCAGCGTAGCTACGCGGCAGGGAGGAATTGGGGCCTATGGCTACACCTTC.

This clone was recorded a few times. The chain uses TRBV5-4 and TRBJ2-7; 7 bases are shared with TRBD1. The V gene's germline CDR1 is SGHNT and CDR2 YYREEE (reference sequence). The CDR3 sequence is 15 residues long. Trimming at V came to 2 bases and at J to 0 bases, leaving 5 bases not matched to a gene. CDR3 bases: TGTGCCAGCAGCTTAGGGGGACAGCCCTCCTACGAGCAGTACTTC. Its protein product is CASSLGGQPSYEQYF.

This clone is a singleton in its sample. The V call is TRBV7-6, the J call TRBJ1-6, with TRBD1 as a possible D gene (6 bases). This CDR3 has 14 amino acids. The germline V gene has CDR1 SGHVS and CDR2 FNYEAQ. Trimming pared 3 bases from V and 5 bases from J, leaving 8 bases between. In DNA, the CDR3 is TGTGCCAGCAGCTTCTGGACAGATAATTCACCCCTCCACTTT. It is translated as CASSFWTDNSPLHF.

CDR3 in amino acids: CASSLDRGAEAFF. The CDR3 DNA follows: TGTGCCAGCAGCCTCGACAGGGGCGCTGAAGCTTTCTTT. The chain employs TRBV7-3 and TRBJ1-1; the match to TRBD1 covers 8 bases. With V trimmed by 5 bases and J by 6 bases, 5 bases remained unmatched. The CDR3 loop spans 13 amino acids. CDR1 and CDR2 (germline): SGHTA, FQGTGA.

The V call is TRBV27, the J call TRBJ1-5; D is perhaps TRBD1 (5 bases). This CDR3 is 14 amino acids long. The V end lost 5 bases, the J end lost 0 bases, and 8 bases lay between the germline ends. CDR1 and CDR2 from the germline V gene are MNHEY and SMNVEV (reference sequence). This chain's CDR3 is CASSDSYSNQPQHF. The DNA of the CDR3 is TGTGCCAGCAGTGACAGTTATAGCAATCAGCCCCAGCATTTT.

V is TRBV10-2 and J is TRBJ2-1, with 9 bases aligning to TRBD2. The V gene end was trimmed by 5 bases and the J gene end by 4 bases; junction bases not matched to a gene: 6. CDR3 length: 15 amino acids. Per the germline V gene, CDR1 is WSHSY and CDR2 is SAAADI. The CDR3 reads CASSQLAGSYNEQFF. In DNA form, the CDR3 reads TGCGCCAGCAGTCAGCTAGCGGGGTCTTACAATGAGCAGTTCTTC.

The chain combines TRBV9 with TRBJ2-7; TRBD1 matches 9 bases. Germline CDR1 and CDR2: SGDLS and YYNGEE. The CDR3 contains 13 residues. V gave up 4 bases and J gave up 4 bases; unmatched junction bases: 3. The CDR3 nucleotides read TGTGCCAGCAGCACTGGGACAGGGTACGAGCAGTACTTC. It specifies CASSTGTGYEQYF. Supplemented by reference TRBV9 and TRBJ2-7, the full variable domain reads DSGVTQTPKHLITATGQRVTLRCSPRSGDLSVYWYQQSLDQGLQFLIQYYNGEERAKGNILERFSAQQFPDLHSELNLSSLELGDSALYFCASSTGTGYEQYFGPGTRLTVT.

V is TRBV9 and J is TRBJ1-6; D is ambiguous. The CDR3 covers 15 residues. Trimming pared 4 bases from V and 5 bases from J, leaving 13 bases between. In germline, CDR1 is SGDLS, CDR2 YYNGEE. The CDR3 reads CASSLAGRNNSPLHF. The CDR3 bases are TGTGCCAGCAGCCTCGCTGGCAGAAATAATTCACCCCTCCACTTT.

The CDR3 loop reads CASSLGTVNTEAFF. The CDR3 DNA sequence: TGTGCCAGCAGCTTAGGAACGGTGAACACTGAAGCTTTCTTT. This rearrangement joins TRBV7-6 to TRBJ1-1; D not resolved. CDR3 length equals 14 residues. CDR1 SGHVS and CDR2 FNYEAQ come from the germline V gene. V was clipped by 1 base and J by 0 bases, with 6 bases between them.

The genes are TRBV5-1 and TRBJ2-3; 10 bases line up with TRBD2. The CDR3 sequence is 17 residues long. After removal of 3 bases from V and 3 bases from J, the junction contained 10 bases not matched to a gene. Germline CDR1 SGHRS, CDR2 YFSETQ. The CDR3 loop is CASSWFISGGATDTQYF. In nucleotides, the CDR3 is TGCGCCAGCAGCTGGTTTATCAGCGGGGGGGCGACAGATACGCAGTATTTT.

The chain joins TRBV7-9 to TRBJ1-6, with 8 bases identical to TRBD1. With 2 bases clipped from V and 7 bases from J, the junction kept 4 bases outside the gene matches. Germline lookup yields CDR1 SEHNR and CDR2 FQNEAQ (reference sequence). This CDR3 comprises 15 residues. CDR3 coding DNA: TGTGCCAGCAGCTTAACGGCAGGGGGCAATTCACCCCTCCACTTT. This gives the protein CASSLTAGGNSPLHF.

This rearrangement joins TRBV7-9 to TRBJ1-1; the D gene is possibly TRBD1 (5 bases). Trimming pared 1 base from V and 0 bases from J, leaving 9 bases between. CDR3 length equals 15 residues. The germline V gene has CDR1 SEHNR and CDR2 FQNEAQ (reference sequence). CDR3 sequence (DNA): TGTGCCAGCAGCTTAGTAGGGGTACTGAACACTGAAGCTTTCTTT. This encodes CASSLVGVLNTEAFF.

The chain has TRBV7-9 and TRBJ2-7; 7 bases match TRBD1. The CDR3 is 12 amino acids. The V gene's germline CDR1 is SEHNR and CDR2 FQNEAQ (reference sequence). The junction had 4 bases not matched to a gene; V was cut back by 4 bases and J by 7 bases. CDR3 nucleotides: TGTGCCAGCAGCTCCACAGGGGATGAGCAGTACTTC. Amino acids: CASSSTGDEQYF.

V gene TRBV5-5 combines with J gene TRBJ2-3; D is undetermined. Trimming pared 0 bases from V and 1 base from J, leaving 9 bases between. The CDR3 is 15 amino acids. Germline CDR1 reads SGHKS; CDR2 reads YYEKEE (reference sequence). CDR3 amino acids: CASSLGTQGTDTQYF. The DNA for the CDR3 is TGTGCCAGCAGCTTGGGAACCCAGGGCACAGATACGCAGTATTTT.

The chain couples TRBV6-6 to TRBJ1-2; 8 bases are a match to TRBD1. This CDR3 region has 15 residues. With V trimmed by 1 base and J by 5 bases, 6 bases remained unmatched. Germline values: CDR1 MNHNY, CDR2 SVGAGI (reference sequence). The DNA for the CDR3 is TGTGCCAGCAGTTACTTGGGACAGGCCTTTTATGGCTACACCTTC. Amino acid sequence: CASSYLGQAFYGYTF.

This clone showed up just a few times. The chain carries TRBV19 and TRBJ2-7, with 8 bases lining up with TRBD1. CDR3 size: 17 residues. Germline trimming cut 3 bases from V and 4 bases from J; bases unmatched to any gene: 14. CDR1 and CDR2 from the germline V gene are LNHDA and SQIVND (reference sequence). This CDR3 is CASSIAIPGQVEYEQYF. The CDR3 DNA is TGTGCCAGTAGTATTGCAATACCGGGACAGGTGGAATACGAGCAGTACTTC.

The chain has TRBV4-2 and TRBJ1-1; no firm D call. The CDR3 runs to 13 residues. V was clipped by 1 base and J by 4 bases, with 7 bases between them. Germline V lookup: CDR1 LGHNA, CDR2 YNFKEQ. In DNA form, the CDR3 reads TGTGCCAGCAGCCAAGCAGGAAGCACTGAAGCTTTCTTT. It translates to CASSQAGSTEAFF.

The V gene is TRBV2, the J gene TRBJ2-5; 9 positions match TRBD2. CDR3 length: 14 residues. Looked up from germline, CDR1 is SNHLY and CDR2 is FYNNEI. The J segment lost 5 bases and the V segment lost 9 bases, leaving 10 bases of the junction unmatched. CDR3 protein: CASRPGLALETQYF. DNA of the CDR3: TGTGCCAGTCGACCGGGACTAGCTCTTGAGACCCAGTACTTC.

V gene TRBV2 combines with J gene TRBJ1-5; a possible D gene is TRBD1 (6 bases). CDR1 is SNHLY, CDR2 FYNNEI, per germline. This CDR3 has 15 amino acids. Deletions cut 8 bases from V and 1 base from J, with 15 bases between. This chain's CDR3 is CASQRTAVSNQPQHF. In nucleotides, the CDR3 is TGTGCCAGCCAGAGGACAGCAGTAAGCAATCAGCCCCAGCATTTT.

The rearrangement links TRBV7-6 to TRBJ2-1; maybe TRBD2 (6 bases). Trimming cost V 2 bases and J 1 base, with 6 bases left between them. There are 14 residues in the CDR3. Germline V gives CDR1 SGHVS, CDR2 FNYEAQ. DNA of the CDR3: TGTGCCAGCAGCTTACGGGAGTCCTACAATGAGCAGTTCTTC. Translating gives CASSLRESYNEQFF.